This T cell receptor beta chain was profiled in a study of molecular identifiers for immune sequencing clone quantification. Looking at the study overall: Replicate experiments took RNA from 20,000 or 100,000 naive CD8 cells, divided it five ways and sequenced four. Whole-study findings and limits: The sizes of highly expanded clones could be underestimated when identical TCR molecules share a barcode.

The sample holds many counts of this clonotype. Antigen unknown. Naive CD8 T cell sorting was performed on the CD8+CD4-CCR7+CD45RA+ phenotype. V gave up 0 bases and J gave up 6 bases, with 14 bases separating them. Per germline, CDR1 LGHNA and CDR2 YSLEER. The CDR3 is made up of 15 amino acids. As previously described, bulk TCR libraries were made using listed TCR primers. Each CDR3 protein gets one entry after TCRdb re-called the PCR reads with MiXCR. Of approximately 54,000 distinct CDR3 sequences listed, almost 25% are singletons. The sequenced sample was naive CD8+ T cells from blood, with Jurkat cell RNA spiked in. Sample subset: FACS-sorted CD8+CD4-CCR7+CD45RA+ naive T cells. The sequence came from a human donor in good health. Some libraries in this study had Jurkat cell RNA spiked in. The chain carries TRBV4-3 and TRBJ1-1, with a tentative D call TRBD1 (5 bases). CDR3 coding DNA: TGCGCCAGCAGCCAAGACAGGGTTTGGGAACCTGAAGCTTTCTTT. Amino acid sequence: CASSQDRVWEPEAFF.